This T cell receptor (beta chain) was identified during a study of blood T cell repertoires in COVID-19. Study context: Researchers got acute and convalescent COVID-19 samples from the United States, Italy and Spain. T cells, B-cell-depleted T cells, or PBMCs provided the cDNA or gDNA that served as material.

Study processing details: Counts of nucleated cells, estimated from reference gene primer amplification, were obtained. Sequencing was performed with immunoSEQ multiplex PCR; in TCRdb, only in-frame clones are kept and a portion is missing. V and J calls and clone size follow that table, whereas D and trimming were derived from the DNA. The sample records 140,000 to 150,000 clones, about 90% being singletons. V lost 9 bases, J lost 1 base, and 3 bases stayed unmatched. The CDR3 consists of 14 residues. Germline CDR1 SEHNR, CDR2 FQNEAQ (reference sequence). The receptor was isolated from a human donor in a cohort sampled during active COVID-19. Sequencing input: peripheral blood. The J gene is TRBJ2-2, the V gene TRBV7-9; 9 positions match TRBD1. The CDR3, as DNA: TGTGCCAGTAAGGGACAGGGGAACACCGGGGAGCTGTTTTTT. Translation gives CASKGQGNTGELFF.